The 14 T cell receptor beta chains listed next were all sequenced from one sample in a study of cytomegalovirus exposure and HLA in healthy donors. PCR involved 60 Vbeta and 13 Jbeta primers. Libraries were prepared by immunoSEQ multiplex PCR; TCRdb keeps only in-frame clonotypes and omits some of them. Among over 130,000 clones listed, around 60% were seen once. Material for sequencing was PBMCs. The source is a woman in her sixties in good health and CMV-seropositive.

The rearrangement links TRBV27 to TRBJ2-1; 8 bases line up with TRBD2. From germline, CDR1 is MNHEY and CDR2 SMNVEV (reference sequence). The CDR3 covers 14 residues. The ends lost 4 bases at V and 4 bases at J; junction bases unmatched: 3. As DNA, the CDR3 is TGTGCCAGCAGTTCGGGACTAGTTTACAATGAGCAGTTCTTC. This gives the protein CASSSGLVYNEQFF.

The J gene is TRBJ2-7, the V gene TRBV9, with 11 bases fitting TRBD2. The CDR3 consists of 14 residues. Germline CDR1 SGDLS, CDR2 YYNGEE. Germline trimming cut 3 bases from V and 3 bases from J; bases unmatched to any gene: 2. CDR3 sequence reads: CASSAGTSGYEQYF. CDR3 DNA: TGTGCCAGCAGCGCCGGGACTAGCGGCTACGAGCAGTACTTC.

The chain uses TRBV14 and TRBJ2-5; 11 positions match TRBD2. Germline loops: CDR1 SGHDN, CDR2 FVKESK. V shed 1 base and J 2 bases; nucleotides not matched to a gene: 3. This CDR3 is 16 amino acids long. The CDR3 reads CASSQGRLAGQETQYF. In nucleotides, the CDR3 is TGTGCCAGCAGCCAAGGCCGACTAGCGGGACAAGAGACCCAGTACTTC.

The CDR3 DNA is TGCGCCAGCAGTGAGTCGGCCACATACCTAGCCAAAAACATTCAGTACTTC. Encoded protein: CASSESATYLAKNIQYF. The chain joins TRBV10-2 to TRBJ2-4, with D unclear. This CDR3 has 17 residues. Germline CDR1 and CDR2: WSHSY and SAAADI. Trimming cost V 0 bases and J 0 bases, with 12 bases left between them.

The rearrangement joins TRBV13 to TRBJ1-2; 11 bases are a match to TRBD1. The CDR3 contains 13 residues. Germline CDR1 reads PRHDT; CDR2 reads FYEKMQ (reference sequence). V lost 5 bases and J lost 11; bases outside the gene matches: 7. This CDR3 is CASSPGTGGKYTF. The CDR3 DNA follows: TGTGCCAGCAGCCCGGGGACAGGGGGGAAATACACCTTC.

The chain links TRBV7-2 to TRBJ2-5; D not resolved. Trimming removed 1 base from V and 1 base from J, with 13 bases in between. This CDR3 contains 16 residues. Germline CDR1 SGHTA, CDR2 FQGNSA. The CDR3 region is CASSLGASSFQETQYF. CDR3 DNA: TGTGCCAGCAGCTTAGGGGCCAGTTCCTTCCAAGAGACCCAGTACTTC.

J is TRBJ2-3 and V is TRBV28; 8 bases match TRBD1. V lost 0 bases, J lost 9 bases, and 11 bases stayed unmatched. The CDR3 sequence is 16 residues long. The V gene's germline CDR1 is MDHEN and CDR2 SYDVKM. The CDR3 is CASSLWAAGGGLTQYF. The CDR3 DNA reads as TGTGCCAGCAGTTTATGGGCGGCAGGGGGCGGGTTGACGCAGTATTTT.

The V gene is TRBV4-1, the J gene TRBJ2-1; D uncertain. Germline V gene sequence: CDR1 MGHRA, CDR2 YSYEKL. This CDR3 comprises 12 residues. V dropped 1 base and J dropped 8 bases, with 6 bases sitting between them. The CDR3 DNA reads TGCGCCAGCAGCCAAGGAAGAGATGAGCAGTTCTTC. Its protein is CASSQGRDEQFF.

J is TRBJ2-2 and V is TRBV13; tentative D call: TRBD2 (5 bases). Trimming shortened V by 3 bases and J by 1 base, and 9 bases separated the two germline ends. CDR1 is PRHDT, CDR2 FYEKMQ, per germline (reference sequence). The CDR3 has 15 amino acids. The CDR3 loop is CASSFGRGNTGELFF. The CDR3 coding sequence is TGTGCCAGCAGCTTTGGACGGGGGAACACCGGGGAGCTGTTTTTT.

The chain couples TRBV5-8 to TRBJ1-4; D is undetermined. Trimming took 2 bases from V and 8 from J, leaving 16 bases between them. The CDR3 totals 15 residues. Germline lookup yields CDR1 SGHTS and CDR2 YDEGEE. The CDR3 is CASSFYVGGYEKLFF. CDR3 coding DNA: TGTGCCAGCAGCTTCTACGTTGGAGGGTACGAAAAACTGTTTTTT.

The chain links TRBV19 to TRBJ2-5, with TRBD1 matching 8 bases. V lost 3 bases and J lost 1; bases outside the gene matches: 1. This CDR3 is built from 14 residues. Germline V lookup: CDR1 LNHDA, CDR2 SQIVND (reference sequence). The CDR3 is CASSIGQGQETQYF. The CDR3, as DNA: TGTGCCAGTAGTATTGGACAGGGCCAAGAGACCCAGTACTTC. The variable domain in full, with the rest retrieved from reference TRBV19 and TRBJ2-5, is DGGITQSPKYLFRKEGQNVTLSCEQNLNHDAMYWYRQDPGQGLRLIYYSQIVNDFQKGDIAEGYSVSREKKESFPLTVTSAQKNPTAFYLCASSIGQGQETQYFGPGTRLLVL.

The chain has TRBV7-2 and TRBJ2-7; TRBD2 matches at 7 bases. With V trimmed by 1 base and J by 2 bases, 2 bases remained unmatched. The CDR3 totals 14 residues. The V gene's germline CDR1 is SGHTA and CDR2 FQGNSA. The CDR3 loop is CASSLVAGAYEQYF. Written as DNA, the CDR3 is TGTGCCAGCAGCTTAGTAGCGGGCGCCTACGAGCAGTACTTC.

This clone was counted a few times. The rearrangement links TRBV5-6 to TRBJ2-5; the match to TRBD2 covers 8 bases. V was clipped by 0 bases and J by 1 base; unmatched bases: 2. This CDR3 contains 15 residues. The germline V gene has CDR1 SGHDT and CDR2 YYEEEE. The CDR3 spells CASSLALAGQETQYF. The CDR3, as DNA: TGTGCCAGCAGCTTGGCCCTAGCGGGCCAAGAGACCCAGTACTTC.

This chain connects TRBV7-9 to TRBJ2-1, with 12 nucleotides matching TRBD2. This CDR3 spans 15 amino acids. V was pared by 5 bases and J by 8 bases, with 7 bases of the junction left unmatched. Germline V gene sequence: CDR1 SEHNR, CDR2 FQNEAQ (reference sequence). This CDR3 is CASSPPSSGRDEQFF. As DNA, the CDR3 is TGTGCCAGCAGCCCCCCCTCTAGCGGGAGGGATGAGCAGTTCTTC.